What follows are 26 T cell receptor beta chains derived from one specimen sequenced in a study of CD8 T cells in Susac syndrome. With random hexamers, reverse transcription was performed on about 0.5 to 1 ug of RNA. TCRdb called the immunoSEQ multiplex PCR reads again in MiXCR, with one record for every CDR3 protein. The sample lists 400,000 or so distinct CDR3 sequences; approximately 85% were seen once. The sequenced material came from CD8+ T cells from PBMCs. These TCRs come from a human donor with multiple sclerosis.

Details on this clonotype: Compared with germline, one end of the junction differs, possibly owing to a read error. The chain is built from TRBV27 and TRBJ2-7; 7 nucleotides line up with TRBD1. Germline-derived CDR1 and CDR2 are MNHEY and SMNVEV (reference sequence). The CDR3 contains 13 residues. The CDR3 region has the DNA TGTGCCGGCAGTGGGGGACAGACCTACGAGCAGTACTTC. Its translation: CAGSGGQTYEQYF.

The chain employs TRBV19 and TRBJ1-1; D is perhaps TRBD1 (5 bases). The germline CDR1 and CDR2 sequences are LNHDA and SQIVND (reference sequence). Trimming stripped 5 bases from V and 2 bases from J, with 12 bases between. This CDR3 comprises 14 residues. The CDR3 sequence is CASSAPGVNTEAFF. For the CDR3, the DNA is TGTGCCAGTAGTGCCCCGGGGGTCAACACTGAAGCTTTCTTT.

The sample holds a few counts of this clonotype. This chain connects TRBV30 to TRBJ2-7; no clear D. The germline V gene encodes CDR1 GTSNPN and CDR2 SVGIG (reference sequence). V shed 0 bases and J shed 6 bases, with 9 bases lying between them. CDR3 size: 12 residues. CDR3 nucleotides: TGTGCCTGGAGTGTAAATGAGATCGAGCAGTACTTC. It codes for CAWSVNEIEQYF.

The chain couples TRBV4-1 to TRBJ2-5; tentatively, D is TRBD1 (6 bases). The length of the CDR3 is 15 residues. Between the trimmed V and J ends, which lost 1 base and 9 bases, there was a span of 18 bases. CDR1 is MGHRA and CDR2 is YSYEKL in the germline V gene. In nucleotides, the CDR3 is TGCGCCAGCAGCCAAGTGCCGGGACAAAGGTCGGCCCAGTACTTC. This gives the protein CASSQVPGQRSAQYF.

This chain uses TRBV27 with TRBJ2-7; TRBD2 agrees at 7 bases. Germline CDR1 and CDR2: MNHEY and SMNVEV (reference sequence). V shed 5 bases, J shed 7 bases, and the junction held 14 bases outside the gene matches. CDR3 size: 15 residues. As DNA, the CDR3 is TGTGCCAGCAGTCCCGGACTAGGTGGGATGGGAGAGCAGTACTTC. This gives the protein CASSPGLGGMGEQYF.

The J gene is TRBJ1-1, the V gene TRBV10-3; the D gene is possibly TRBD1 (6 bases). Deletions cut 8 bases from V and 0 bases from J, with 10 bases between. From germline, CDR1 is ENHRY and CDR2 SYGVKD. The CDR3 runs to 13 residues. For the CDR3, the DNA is TGTGCCATCGGGAGACAGGTGAACACTGAAGCTTTCTTT. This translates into CAIGRQVNTEAFF.

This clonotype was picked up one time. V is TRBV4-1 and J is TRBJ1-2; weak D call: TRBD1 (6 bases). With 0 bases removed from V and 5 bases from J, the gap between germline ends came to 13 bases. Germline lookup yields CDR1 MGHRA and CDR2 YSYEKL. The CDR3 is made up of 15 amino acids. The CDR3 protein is CASSQEGAVLYGYTF. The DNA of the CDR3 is TGCGCCAGCAGCCAAGAGGGGGCAGTGCTATATGGCTACACCTTC.

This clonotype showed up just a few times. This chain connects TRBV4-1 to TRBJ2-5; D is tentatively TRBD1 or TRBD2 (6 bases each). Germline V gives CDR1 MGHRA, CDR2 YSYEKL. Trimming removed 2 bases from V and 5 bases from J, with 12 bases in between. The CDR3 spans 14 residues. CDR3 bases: TGCGCCAGCAGCCAAACGGGGGCGGACGAGACCCAGTACTTC. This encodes CASSQTGADETQYF.

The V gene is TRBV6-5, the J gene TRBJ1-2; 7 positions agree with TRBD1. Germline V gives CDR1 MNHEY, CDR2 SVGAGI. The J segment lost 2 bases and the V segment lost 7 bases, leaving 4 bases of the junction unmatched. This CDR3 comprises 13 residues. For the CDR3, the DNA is TGTGCCAGCACGCAGGGGGACAACTATGGCTACACCTTC. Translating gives CASTQGDNYGYTF.

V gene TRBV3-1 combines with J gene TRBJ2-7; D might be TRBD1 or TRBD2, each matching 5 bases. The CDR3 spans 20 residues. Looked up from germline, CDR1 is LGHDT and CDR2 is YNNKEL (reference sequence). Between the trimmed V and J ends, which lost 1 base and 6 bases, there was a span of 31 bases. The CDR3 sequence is CASSQVRGRAILDPSREQYF. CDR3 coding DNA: TGTGCCAGCAGCCAAGTACGCGGCAGGGCCATACTAGACCCCTCCCGCGAGCAGTACTTC.

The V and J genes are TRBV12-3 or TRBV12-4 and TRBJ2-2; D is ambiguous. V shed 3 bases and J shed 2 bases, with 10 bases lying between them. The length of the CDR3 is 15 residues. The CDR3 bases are TGTGCCAGCAGTTTTGCTCAGTTCAACACCGGGGAGCTGTTTTTT. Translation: CASSFAQFNTGELFF.

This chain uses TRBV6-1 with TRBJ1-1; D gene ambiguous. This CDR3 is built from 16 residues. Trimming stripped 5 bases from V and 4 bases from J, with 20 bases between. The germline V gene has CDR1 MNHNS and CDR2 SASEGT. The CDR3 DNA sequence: TGTGCCAGCAGTCCCCTCGTAGGGTTGGGGAGCACTGAAGCTTTCTTT. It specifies CASSPLVGLGSTEAFF.

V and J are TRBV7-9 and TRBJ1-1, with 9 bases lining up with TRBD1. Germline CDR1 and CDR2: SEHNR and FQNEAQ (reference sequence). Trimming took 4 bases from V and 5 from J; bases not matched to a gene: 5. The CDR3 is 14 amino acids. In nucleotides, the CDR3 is TGTGCCAGCAGCTCCGGGACAGGGAGTACTGAAGCTTTCTTT. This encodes CASSSGTGSTEAFF.

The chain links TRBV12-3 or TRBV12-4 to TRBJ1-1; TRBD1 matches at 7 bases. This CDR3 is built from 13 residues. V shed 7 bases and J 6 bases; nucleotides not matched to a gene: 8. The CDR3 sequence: CASIPTGWPEAFF. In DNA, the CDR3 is TGTGCCAGCATCCCGACAGGGTGGCCTGAAGCTTTCTTT.

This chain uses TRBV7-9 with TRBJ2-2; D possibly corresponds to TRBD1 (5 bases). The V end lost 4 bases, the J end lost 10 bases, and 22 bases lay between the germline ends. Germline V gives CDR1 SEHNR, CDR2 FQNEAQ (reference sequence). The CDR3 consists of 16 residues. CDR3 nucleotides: TGTGCCAGCAGCTCCTCCACGGGTGGACAACCAGAGGAGCTGTTTTTT. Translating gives CASSSSTGGQPEELFF.

This chain's CDR3 is CAWSAGGGGAFF. In nucleotides, the CDR3 is TGTGCCTGGAGTGCCGGGGGCGGCGGAGCTTTCTTT. This chain connects TRBV30 to TRBJ1-1; perhaps TRBD1 as D (6 bases). The germline CDR1 and CDR2 sequences are GTSNPN and SVGIG (reference sequence). CDR3 length equals 12 residues. Trimming left V 1 base short and J 10 bases short, with 13 bases between.

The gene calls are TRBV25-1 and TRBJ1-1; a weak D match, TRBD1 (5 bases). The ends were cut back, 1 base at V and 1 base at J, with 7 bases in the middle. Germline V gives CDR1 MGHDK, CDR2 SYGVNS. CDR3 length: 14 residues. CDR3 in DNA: TGTGCCAGCAGTGAATTGGGGCAGAACACTGAAGCTTTCTTT. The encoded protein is CASSELGQNTEAFF.

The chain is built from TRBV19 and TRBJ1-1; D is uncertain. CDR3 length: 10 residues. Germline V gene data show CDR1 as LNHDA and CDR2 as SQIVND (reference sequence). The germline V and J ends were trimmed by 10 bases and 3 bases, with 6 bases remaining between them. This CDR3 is CATRDTEAFF. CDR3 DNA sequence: TGTGCCACGCGAGACACTGAAGCTTTCTTT.

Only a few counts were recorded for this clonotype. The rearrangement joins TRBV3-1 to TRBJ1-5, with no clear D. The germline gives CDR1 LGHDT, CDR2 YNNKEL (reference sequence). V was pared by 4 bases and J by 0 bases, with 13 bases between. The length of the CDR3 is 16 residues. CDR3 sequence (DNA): TGTGCCAGCAGCCCCGACGGGGTTACTAGCAATCAGCCCCAGCATTTT. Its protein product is CASSPDGVTSNQPQHF.

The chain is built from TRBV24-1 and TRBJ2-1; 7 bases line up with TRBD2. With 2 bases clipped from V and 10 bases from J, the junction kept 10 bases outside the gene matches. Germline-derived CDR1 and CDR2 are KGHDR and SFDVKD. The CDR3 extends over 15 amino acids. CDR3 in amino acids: CATSDSEPGRGEQFF. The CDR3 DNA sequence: TGTGCCACCAGTGATTCCGAGCCCGGGCGGGGGGAGCAGTTCTTC.

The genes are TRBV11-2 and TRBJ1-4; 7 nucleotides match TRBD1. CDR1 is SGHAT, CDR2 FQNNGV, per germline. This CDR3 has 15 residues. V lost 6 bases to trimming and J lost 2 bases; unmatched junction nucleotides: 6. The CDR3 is CASRPQTGTNEKLFF. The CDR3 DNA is TGTGCCAGCAGGCCCCAGACAGGGACTAATGAAAAACTGTTTTTT.

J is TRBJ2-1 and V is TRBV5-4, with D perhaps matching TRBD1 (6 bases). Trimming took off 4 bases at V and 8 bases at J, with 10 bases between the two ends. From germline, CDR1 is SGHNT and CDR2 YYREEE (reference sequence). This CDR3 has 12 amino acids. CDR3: CASSPWTDEQFF. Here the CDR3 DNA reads TGTGCCAGCAGCCCTTGGACAGATGAGCAGTTCTTC.

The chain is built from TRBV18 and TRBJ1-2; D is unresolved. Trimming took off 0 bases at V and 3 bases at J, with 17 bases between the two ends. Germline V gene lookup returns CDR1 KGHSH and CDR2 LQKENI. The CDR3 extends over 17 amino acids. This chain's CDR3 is CASSPPDWREDDYGYTF. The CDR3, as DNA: TGTGCCAGCTCACCACCGGATTGGAGGGAAGACGACTATGGCTACACCTTC.

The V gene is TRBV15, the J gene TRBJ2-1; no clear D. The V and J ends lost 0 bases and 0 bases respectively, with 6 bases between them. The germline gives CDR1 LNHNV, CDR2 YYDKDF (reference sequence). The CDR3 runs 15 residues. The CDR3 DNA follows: TGTGCCACCAGCAGAGAGGCAGTCTCCTACAATGAGCAGTTCTTC. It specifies CATSREAVSYNEQFF.

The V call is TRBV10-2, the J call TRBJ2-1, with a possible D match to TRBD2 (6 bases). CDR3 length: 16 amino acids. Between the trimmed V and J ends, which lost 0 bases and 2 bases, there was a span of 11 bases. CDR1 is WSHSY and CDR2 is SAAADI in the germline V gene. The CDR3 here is CASSESGGATYNEQFF. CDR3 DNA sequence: TGCGCCAGCAGTGAGTCGGGCGGGGCGACCTACAATGAGCAGTTCTTC.

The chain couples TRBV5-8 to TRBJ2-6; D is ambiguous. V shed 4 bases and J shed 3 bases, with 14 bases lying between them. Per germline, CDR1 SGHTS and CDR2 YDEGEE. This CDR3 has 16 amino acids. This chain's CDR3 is CASSVTRHGGANVLTF. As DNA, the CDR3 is TGTGCCAGCAGCGTAACCCGGCATGGTGGGGCCAACGTCCTGACTTTC.